The TCR beta chain described here comes from a study of shared clonotypes between healthy human individuals. Worth noting for this clone: Its antigen remains unidentified.

Study-level points and caveats: Naive CD4 clonotype sharing across a few donors was 4% to 5.5%. Rarefaction gave evidence that sorted-subset sequencing remained incomplete despite large depth.

Naive CD8 cells, CD45RO-negative and positively selected for CCR7, excluded terminally differentiated effector memory CD45RA+ cells. Only Caucasian adults living in Nashville, Tennessee made up the donor group. The CDR3 has 17 amino acids. V was shortened by 0 bases and J by 3 bases, with 15 bases between the two germline ends. Looked up from germline, CDR1 is LGHNA and CDR2 is YSLEER. In the sorted-subset replicate PCRs, around 200 ng DNA, some 30,000 T cell genomes, was used. Profiled with immunoSEQ multiplex PCR; TCRdb holds only in-frame clones, not every one. The table records about 2.1 million clones, over 85% of them present only once.

Input material: naive CD8+ T cells from PBMCs. The receptor's source is a man between 18 and 35 years old in good health. Some clones in this sample may be carry-over from other donors' samples. The chain couples TRBV4-3 to TRBJ1-3; D remains ambiguous. Here the CDR3 reads CASSQEALGFGGNTIYF. In DNA, the CDR3 is TGCGCCAGCAGCCAAGAGGCTTTGGGATTCGGTGGAAACACCATATATTTT.